This is a list of T cell receptor beta chains from one sample in a study of blood T cell repertoires in COVID-19. The repertoire was sequenced with immunoSEQ multiplex PCR; TCRdb's copy has only in-frame clones and lacks some. The sample records around 100,000 clones, approximately 81% being singletons. Sequencing was carried out using peripheral blood. These receptors came from a man between 35 and 55 years old with acute or convalescent COVID-19. Both conserved end residues are part of each CDR3. D genes are given only for firm matches. A row's size may be missing; if present it is once, few, many or a size class.

>TRBJ2-7|TRBV2|TRBD2|NA
TGTGCCAGCAGTGAAAACCTAGCGGGGCTCGAGCAGTACTTC
CASSENLAGLEQYF
>TRBJ2-1|TRBV4-1|NA|NA
TGCGCCAGCAGCCTAGCCCGCAATGAGCAGTTCTTC
CASSLARNEQFF
>TRBJ2-7|TRBV6-1|NA|NA
TGTGCCAGCAGTGATGGTGCGGGCTACGAGCAGTACTTC
CASSDGAGYEQYF
>TRBJ2-1|TRBV5-6|TRBD2|NA
TGTGCCAGCAGCTTGAAAACTAGCGGGAGAGGGGTATACAATGAGCAGTTCTTC
CASSLKTSGRGVYNEQFF
>TRBJ2-1|TRBV2|TRBD2|once
TGTGCCAGCACTGGGGAGGCCCACCTAGCGGGAAGTGAGCAGTTCTTC
CASTGEAHLAGSEQFF
>TRBJ2-1|TRBV23-1|NA|NA
TGCGCCAGCAGTCAATTTTGGGACTTGCACAACTACAATGAGCAGTTCTTC
CASSQFWDLHNYNEQFF
>TRBJ1-1|TRBV28|TRBD1|NA
TGTGCCAGCAGTACAGGGGGGAACACTGAAGCTTTCTTT
CASSTGGNTEAFF
>TRBJ2-3|TRBV7-8|TRBD2|NA
TGTGCCAGCAGCTTAGTCACGGGAGGCTTGAATACGCAGTATTTT
CASSLVTGGLNTQYF
>TRBJ1-6|TRBV12-3/TRBV12-4|NA|NA
TGTGCCAGCAGTCTAGCCCGGTCTTCACCCCTCCACTTT
CASSLARSSPLHF
>TRBJ2-7|TRBV2|NA|NA
TGTGCCAGCAGTGATTGGCGGCTAAACAACGAGCAGTACTTC
CASSDWRLNNEQYF
>TRBJ2-7|TRBV9|TRBD1|NA
TGTGCCAGCAGCCTTCGGGACAGCTACGAGCAGTACTTC
CASSLRDSYEQYF
>TRBJ1-5|TRBV28|NA|NA
TGTGCCAGCAGGGAGACAGGTATAGGAACTCAGCCCCAGCATTTT
CASRETGIGTQPQHF
>TRBJ1-3|TRBV20-1|NA|NA
TGCAGTGCTAGTCGGAGGGGATTCGGAAACACCATATATTTT
CSASRRGFGNTIYF
>TRBJ2-5|TRBV21-1|NA|NA
TGTGCCAGCAGCAAAAGACAGGGTGGAGAGTACCAAGAGACCCAGTACTTC
CASSKRQGGEYQETQYF
>TRBJ2-5|TRBV25-1|TRBD2|few
TGTGCCAGCAGTGAATTCCGACTAGCGGGAAGGGAGACCCAGTACTTC
CASSEFRLAGRETQYF
>TRBJ2-2|TRBV7-8|TRBD2|NA
TGTGCCAGCAGCACACGACTAGCGGCGAACACCGGGGAGCTGTTTTTT
CASSTRLAANTGELFF
>TRBJ2-7|TRBV28|TRBD2|NA
TGTGCCAGCAGTTTATCCAAGCGGGAGGGCCAAGACGAGCAGTACTTC
CASSLSKREGQDEQYF
>TRBJ2-3|TRBV4-2|TRBD2|NA
TGTGCCAGCAGCCAAGGGCGGGGGGGCCTTTCCCCGGTTACGCAGTATTTT
CASSQGRGGLSPVTQYF
>TRBJ2-1|TRBV6-5|TRBD2|few
TGTGCCAGCGGACTAGCGGGAGACAATGAGCAGTTCTTC
CASGLAGDNEQFF
>TRBJ2-1|TRBV6-6|NA|once
TGTGCCAGCAGACCAGGGCCACGCCGCAATGAGCAGTTCTTC
CASRPGPRRNEQFF
>TRBJ2-2|TRBV5-5|NA|NA
TGTGCCAGCAGCTTGGCCACGGGAACCGGGGAGCTGTTTTTT
CASSLATGTGELFF
>TRBJ2-6|TRBV28|TRBD1|NA
TGTGCCAGCAGCTGGGTGCAGGGGGTTAGTTCTGGGGCCAACGTCCTGACTTTC
CASSWVQGVSSGANVLTF
>TRBJ1-5|TRBV6-5|TRBD1|few
TGTGCCAGCAGTCCCAGGGGGTCCTTTAATCAGCCCCAGCATTTT
CASSPRGSFNQPQHF
>TRBJ1-1|TRBV11-2|NA|NA
TGTGCCAGCAGGGAGGTAGGGAGGCCGAACACTGAAGCTTTCTTT
CASREVGRPNTEAFF